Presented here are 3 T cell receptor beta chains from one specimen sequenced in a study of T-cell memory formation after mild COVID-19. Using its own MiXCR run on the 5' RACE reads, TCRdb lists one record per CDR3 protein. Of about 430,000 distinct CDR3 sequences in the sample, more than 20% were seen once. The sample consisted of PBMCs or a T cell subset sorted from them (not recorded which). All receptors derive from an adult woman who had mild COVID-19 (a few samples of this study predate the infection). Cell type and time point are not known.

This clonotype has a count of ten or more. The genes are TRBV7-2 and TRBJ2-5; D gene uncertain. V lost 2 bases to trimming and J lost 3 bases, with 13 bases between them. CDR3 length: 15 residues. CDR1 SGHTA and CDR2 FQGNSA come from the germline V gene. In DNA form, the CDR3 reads TGTGCCAGCAGCTTACGCTCCGCGGCTGAAGAGACCCAGTACTTC. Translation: CASSLRSAAEETQYF.

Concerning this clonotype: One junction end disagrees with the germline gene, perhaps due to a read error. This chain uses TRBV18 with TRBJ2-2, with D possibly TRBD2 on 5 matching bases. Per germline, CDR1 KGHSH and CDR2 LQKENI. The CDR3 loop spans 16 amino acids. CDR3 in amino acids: CASSPPNGPNTGELIF. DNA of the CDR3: TGTGCCAGCTCACCACCGAACGGACCGAACACCGGGGAGCTGATTTTT.

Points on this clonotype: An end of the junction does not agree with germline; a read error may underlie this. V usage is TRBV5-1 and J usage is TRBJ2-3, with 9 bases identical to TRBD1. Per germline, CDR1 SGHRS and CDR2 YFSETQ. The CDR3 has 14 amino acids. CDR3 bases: TGCGCCAGCAGATTGGCTTCTGGGACAGGGACGCAGTATTTT. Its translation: CASRLASGTGTQYF. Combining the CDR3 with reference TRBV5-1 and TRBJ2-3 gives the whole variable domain KAGVTQTPRYLIKTRGQQVTLSCSPISGHRSVSWYQQTPGQGLQFLFEYFSETQRNKGNFPGRFSGRQFSNSRSEMNVSTLELGDSALYLCASRLASGTGTQYFGPGTRLTVL.